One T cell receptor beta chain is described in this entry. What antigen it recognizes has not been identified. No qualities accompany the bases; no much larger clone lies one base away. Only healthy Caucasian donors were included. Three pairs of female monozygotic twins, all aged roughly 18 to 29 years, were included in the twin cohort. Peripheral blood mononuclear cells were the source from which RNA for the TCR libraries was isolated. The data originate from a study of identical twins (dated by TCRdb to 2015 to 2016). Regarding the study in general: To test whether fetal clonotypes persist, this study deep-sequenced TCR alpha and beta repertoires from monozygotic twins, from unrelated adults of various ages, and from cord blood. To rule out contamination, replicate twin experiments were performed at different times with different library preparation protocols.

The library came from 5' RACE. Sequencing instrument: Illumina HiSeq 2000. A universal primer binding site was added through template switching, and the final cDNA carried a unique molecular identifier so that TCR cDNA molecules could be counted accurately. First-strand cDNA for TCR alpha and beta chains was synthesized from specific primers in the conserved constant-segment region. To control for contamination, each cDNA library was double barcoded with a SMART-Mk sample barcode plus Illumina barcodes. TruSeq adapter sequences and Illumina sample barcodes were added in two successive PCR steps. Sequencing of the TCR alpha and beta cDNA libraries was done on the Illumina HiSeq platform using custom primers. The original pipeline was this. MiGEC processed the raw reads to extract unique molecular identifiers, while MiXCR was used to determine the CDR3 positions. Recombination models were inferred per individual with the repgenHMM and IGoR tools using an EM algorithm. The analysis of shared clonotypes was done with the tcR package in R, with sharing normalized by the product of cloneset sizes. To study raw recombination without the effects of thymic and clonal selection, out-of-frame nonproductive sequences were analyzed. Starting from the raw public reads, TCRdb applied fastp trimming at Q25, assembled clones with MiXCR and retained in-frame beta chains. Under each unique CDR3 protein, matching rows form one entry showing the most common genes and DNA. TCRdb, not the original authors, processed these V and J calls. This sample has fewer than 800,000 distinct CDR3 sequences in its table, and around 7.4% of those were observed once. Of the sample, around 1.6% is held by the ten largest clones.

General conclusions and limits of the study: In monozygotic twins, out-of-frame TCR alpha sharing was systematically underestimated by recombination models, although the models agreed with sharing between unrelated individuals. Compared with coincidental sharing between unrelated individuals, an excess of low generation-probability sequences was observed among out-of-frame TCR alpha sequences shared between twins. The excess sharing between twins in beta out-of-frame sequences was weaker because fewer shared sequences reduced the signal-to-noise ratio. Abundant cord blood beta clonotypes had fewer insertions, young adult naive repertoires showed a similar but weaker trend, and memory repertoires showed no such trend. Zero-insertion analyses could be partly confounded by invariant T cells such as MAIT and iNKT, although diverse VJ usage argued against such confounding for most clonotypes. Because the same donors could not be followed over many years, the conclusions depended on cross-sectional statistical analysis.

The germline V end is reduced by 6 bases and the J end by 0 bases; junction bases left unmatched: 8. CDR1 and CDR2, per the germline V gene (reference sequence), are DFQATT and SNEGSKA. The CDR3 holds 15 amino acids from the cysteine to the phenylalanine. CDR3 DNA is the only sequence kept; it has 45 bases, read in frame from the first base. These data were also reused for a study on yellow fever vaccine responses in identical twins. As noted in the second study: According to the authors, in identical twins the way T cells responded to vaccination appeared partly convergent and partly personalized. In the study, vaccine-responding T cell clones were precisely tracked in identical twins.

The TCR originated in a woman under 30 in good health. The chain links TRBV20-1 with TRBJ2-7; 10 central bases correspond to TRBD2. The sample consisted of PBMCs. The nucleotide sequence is TGCAGTGCCGGGGACAGCGGGAGGGCCTCCTACGAGCAGTACTTC. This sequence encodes CSAGDSGRASYEQYF.